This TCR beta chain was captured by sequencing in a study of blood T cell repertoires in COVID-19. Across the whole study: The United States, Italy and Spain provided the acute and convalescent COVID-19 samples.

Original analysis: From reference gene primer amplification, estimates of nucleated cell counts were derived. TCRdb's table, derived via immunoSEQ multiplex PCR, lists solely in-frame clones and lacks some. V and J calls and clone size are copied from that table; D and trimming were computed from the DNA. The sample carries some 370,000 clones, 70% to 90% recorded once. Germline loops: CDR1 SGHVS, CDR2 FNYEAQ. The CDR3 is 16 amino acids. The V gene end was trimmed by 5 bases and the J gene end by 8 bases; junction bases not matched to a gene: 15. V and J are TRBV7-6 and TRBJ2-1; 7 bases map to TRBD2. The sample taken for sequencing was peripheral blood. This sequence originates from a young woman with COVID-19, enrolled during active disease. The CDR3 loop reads CASSPLARGRLDEQFF. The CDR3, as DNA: TGTGCCAGCAGCCCCTTAGCTCGCGGGAGATTAGATGAGCAGTTCTTC.